The 29 T cell receptor beta chains presented below share a single source sample, sequenced in a study of Graves' ophthalmopathy and Graves' hyperthyroidism (dated by TCRdb to the late 2010s). The instrument was an Illumina HiSeq 2000. TCR beta CDR3 regions were amplified from RNA transcripts for repertoire sequencing. HTBI primers and the Qiagen OneStep RT-PCR kit were used in a first-round RT-PCR, which was followed by a second-round multiplex PCR, size selection and purification. TCRdb passed the public sequencing reads through fastp at Q25 and MiXCR, retaining productive beta sequences. Under each unique CDR3 protein, matching rows form one entry showing the most common genes and DNA. The sample table contains 650,000 to 900,000 distinct CDR3 sequences; only one count was recorded for roughly 40% of them. The ten largest make up roughly 45% of the sample. Sequenced material: peripheral blood. These receptors originate from an adult man with Graves' ophthalmopathy.

This clonotype was detected ten times or more. This chain joins TRBV7-2 and TRBJ1-2, with D unclear. Trimming removed 5 bases at V and 7 bases at J, with 20 bases between. This CDR3 spans 15 amino acids. Germline V gene lookup returns CDR1 SGHTA and CDR2 FQGNSA. The CDR3 DNA reads as TGTGCCAGCAGCCACGGGGTAGGGCAGGCAGCTGGCTACACCTTC. Translated: CASSHGVGQAAGYTF.

To note about this clonotype: Without the conserved terminal phenylalanine or tryptophan, this CDR3 likely stems from a read error. This chain joins TRBV15 and TRBJ2-7, with 9 bases identical to TRBD1. J gave up 5 bases and V 0 bases, and 5 bases lay outside the gene matches. The length of the CDR3 is 15 residues. The germline V gene has CDR1 LNHNV and CDR2 YYDKDF (reference sequence). Here the CDR3 DNA reads TGTGCCACCAGCAGAGAGGGACAGGGTGGCGACGAGCAGTACCTC. Protein product: CATSREGQGGDEQYL.

This clonotype was found many times. The J gene is TRBJ1-1, the V gene TRBV29-1; 7 bases agree with TRBD1. The CDR3 contains 13 residues. Germline CDR1 and CDR2: SQVTM and ANQGSEA. The V segment lost 7 bases and the J segment 5 bases; nucleotides outside the gene matches: 10. The CDR3, as DNA: TGCAGCGCGACGACAGGGATGGGAACTGAAGCTTTCTTT. The encoded protein is CSATTGMGTEAFF.

V usage is TRBV12-3 or TRBV12-4 and J usage is TRBJ2-5; D is possibly TRBD2 (5 bases). This CDR3 region has 14 residues. Trimming removed 4 bases at V and 7 bases at J, with 16 bases between. The CDR3, as DNA: TGTGCCAGCAGTTCTACCGGACTGGAGTTGACCCAGTACTTC. Translating it yields CASSSTGLELTQYF.

The chain recombines TRBV7-6 with TRBJ1-2; the D gene is possibly TRBD1 (5 bases). Germline V gene lookup returns CDR1 SGHVS and CDR2 FNYEAQ. CDR3 size: 18 residues. V gave up 5 bases and J gave up 0 bases, with 22 bases separating them. As DNA, the CDR3 is TGTGCCAGCAGCCAAGATCGGTCGGGGGAGGGAGCTAACTATGGCTACACCTTC. Its protein is CASSQDRSGEGANYGYTF.

Remarks on this clonotype: At one boundary the junction diverges from the germline segment, which might be a read error. The chain has TRBV24-1 and TRBJ1-5; 10 nucleotides agree with TRBD1. The CDR3 is 17 amino acids. CDR1 and CDR2 from the germline V gene are KGHDR and SFDVKD. The DNA for the CDR3 is TGTGCCAGCAGTTACCCGGACAGGGGGTATAGCAATCAGCCCCAGCATTTT. Translated: CASSYPDRGYSNQPQHF.

This clonotype was seen many times. The chain links TRBV20-1 to TRBJ1-5; D is unclear. The V and J ends lost 3 bases and 1 base respectively, with 10 bases between them. The germline CDR1 and CDR2 sequences are DFQATT and SNEGSKA (reference sequence). CDR3 length: 14 residues. CDR3 DNA: TGCAGTGCTAGGCGGGGTAGCAGCAATCAGCCCCAGCATTTT. The encoded protein is CSARRGSSNQPQHF.

The chain combines TRBV28 with TRBJ2-2, with D possibly matching TRBD2 (6 bases). CDR1 MDHEN and CDR2 SYDVKM come from the germline V gene. V lost 6 bases, J lost 10 bases, and 12 bases lay in between. The CDR3 sequence is 12 residues long. The CDR3 is CASSREYSELFF. CDR3 nucleotide sequence: TGTGCCAGCAGCCGGGAGTACTCGGAGCTGTTTTTT.

The CDR3 bases are TGTGCCAGCAGCTTTAGCGGCCAGGGAGGCGATTCACCCCTCCACTTT. Translation: CASSFSGQGGDSPLHF. The rearrangement links TRBV11-1 to TRBJ1-6; weak D call: TRBD1 (5 bases). Trimming cost V 3 bases and J 8 bases, with 17 bases left between them. This CDR3 spans 16 amino acids. CDR1 is SGHAT and CDR2 is FQDESV in the germline V gene (reference sequence).

This chain links TRBV19 with TRBJ1-5; tentative D call: TRBD1 (6 bases). This CDR3 spans 17 amino acids. The germline CDR1 and CDR2 sequences are LNHDA and SQIVND (reference sequence). Trimming cost V 1 base and J 0 bases, with 13 bases left between them. The CDR3 sequence: CASSIADQGHSNQPQHF. The DNA for the CDR3 is TGTGCCAGTAGTATAGCGGACCAGGGGCATAGCAATCAGCCCCAGCATTTT.

V usage is TRBV9 and J usage is TRBJ2-6, with D possibly being TRBD2 (6 bases). Trimming took off 0 bases at V and 12 bases at J, with 16 bases between the two ends. The CDR3 has 15 residues. Germline V CDR1 and CDR2: SGDLS, YYNGEE. The CDR3 DNA sequence: TGTGCCAGCAGCGTAGTACCGGGACTTCCCCCCGTCCTGACTTTC. It is translated as CASSVVPGLPPVLTF. The full variable domain, rest sourced from reference TRBV9 and TRBJ2-6, is DSGVTQTPKHLITATGQRVTLRCSPRSGDLSVYWYQQSLDQGLQFLIQYYNGEERAKGNILERFSAQQFPDLHSELNLSSLELGDSALYFCASSVVPGLPPVLTFGAGSRLTVL.

The chain combines TRBV12-1 with TRBJ2-2; the table's TRBD1 call for D was not verified on the DNA. TRBV12-1 is reported as a pseudogene. This CDR3 has 16 amino acids. Here the CDR3 reads CASSFGDRKHAGELFF. CDR3 in DNA: TGTGCCAGCAGCTTTGGGGACAGGAAACATGCCGGGGAGCTGTTTTTT.

There are many counts of this clonotype. The chain employs TRBV14 and TRBJ1-2, with D possibly matching TRBD1 (6 bases). Germline CDR1 reads SGHDN; CDR2 reads FVKESK. This CDR3 has 14 residues. V gave up 4 bases and J gave up 7 bases, with 16 bases separating them. CDR3 bases: TGTGCCAGCAGCCGGATACAGGGTTGGGGTGGCTACACCTTC. Protein: CASSRIQGWGGYTF.

The chain has TRBV29-1 and TRBJ2-5; D is perhaps TRBD2 (5 bases). The CDR3 length is 12 residues. Per the germline V gene, CDR1 is SQVTM and CDR2 is ANQGSEA. Between the trimmed V and J ends, which lost 6 bases and 5 bases, there was a span of 13 bases. Written as DNA, the CDR3 is TGCAGCGTCGGACTGGGGATGGAGACCCAGTACTTC. Translating it yields CSVGLGMETQYF.

Many counts were recorded for this clonotype. The rearrangement joins TRBV10-3 to TRBJ1-1; possible D gene TRBD1, 5 bases. CDR1 is ENHRY and CDR2 is SYGVKD in the germline V gene. This CDR3 is built from 13 residues. V was pared by 3 bases and J by 1 base, with 6 bases between. The DNA of the CDR3 is TGTGCCATCAGTGAAGACAGGAACACTGAAGCTTTCTTT. Amino acid sequence: CAISEDRNTEAFF.

V gene TRBV7-2 combines with J gene TRBJ1-4, with D perhaps TRBD1 (5 bases). Trimming left V 1 base short and J 4 bases short, with 10 bases between. The CDR3 runs to 15 residues. The germline gives CDR1 SGHTA, CDR2 FQGNSA. The CDR3 reads CASSLGQGRNEKLFF. For the CDR3, the DNA is TGTGCCAGCAGCTTAGGGCAGGGCCGTAATGAAAAACTGTTTTTT.

The V call is TRBV5-5, the J call TRBJ1-2; a possible D gene is TRBD1 (6 bases). The germline gives CDR1 SGHKS, CDR2 YYEKEE (reference sequence). The CDR3 is made up of 15 amino acids. Deletions cut 1 base from V and 2 bases from J, with 12 bases between. CDR3 residues: CASSLNLGGNYGYTF. Here the CDR3 DNA reads TGTGCCAGCAGCTTGAATTTGGGGGGCAACTATGGCTACACCTTC.

This clonotype was counted between two and nine times. The rearrangement links TRBV7-9 to TRBJ2-7; D may correspond to TRBD1 or TRBD2 (5 bases each). With 3 bases removed from V and 0 bases from J, the gap between germline ends came to 21 bases. Germline lookup yields CDR1 SEHNR and CDR2 FQNEAQ (reference sequence). The CDR3 runs 18 residues. The CDR3 loop reads CASSFPSQGTGSSYEQYF. The DNA of the CDR3 is TGTGCCAGCAGCTTCCCTTCTCAGGGCACTGGGAGCTCCTACGAGCAGTACTTC.

Worth noting for this clonotype: This may be a read error: a much more frequent sequence differs by one nucleotide. Written as DNA, the CDR3 is TGCAGTGCCCCCCAGTGGAGAGCTGCTTTCTTT. Its protein is CSAPQWRAAFF. The chain uses TRBV20-1 and TRBJ1-1, with D unclear. Germline V gene lookup returns CDR1 DFQATT and CDR2 SNEGSKA (reference sequence). The CDR3 is 11 residues long. The V gene lost 6 bases and the J gene lost 11 bases, with 16 bases spanning the gap.

CDR3: CASSLDLNEKLFF. The CDR3 coding sequence is TGTGCCAGCAGCCTGGACCTAAATGAAAAACTGTTTTTT. V and J are TRBV16 and TRBJ1-4; D remains unclear. V lost 4 bases to trimming and J lost 5 bases, with 8 bases between them. CDR1 KGHSY and CDR2 FQNENV come from the germline V gene. The CDR3 extends over 13 amino acids.

Concerning this clonotype itself: A much larger clone sits a single nucleotide away, making a read error possible. CDR3 region: CASSPDRGNTGELLF. The CDR3 DNA reads as TGTGCCAGCAGCCCCGACAGGGGAAACACCGGGGAGCTGCTTTTT. V and J are TRBV25-1 and TRBJ2-2, with 8 positions matching TRBD1. CDR1 MGHDK and CDR2 SYGVNS come from the germline V gene. The CDR3 extends over 15 amino acids.

Of note for this clonotype: Possible read error: a much larger clone is one base away. This chain connects TRBV20-1 to TRBJ2-7, with TRBD2 matching 11 bases. The CDR3 length is 13 residues. V lost 6 bases to trimming and J lost 3 bases; unmatched junction nucleotides: 4. The germline V gene encodes CDR1 DFQATT and CDR2 SNEGSKA (reference sequence). The CDR3 here is CSAVTSGGYEQYF. The CDR3 DNA sequence: TGCAGTGCCGTAACTAGCGGGGGCTACGAGCAGTACTTC.

This clonotype was detected ten times or more. This chain uses TRBV11-2 with TRBJ1-3, with D maybe TRBD1 (5 bases). The CDR3 runs 14 residues. Deletions cut 0 bases from V and 2 bases from J, with 5 bases between. Germline values: CDR1 SGHAT, CDR2 FQNNGV. CDR3 sequence: CASSLDRAGNTIYF. The CDR3 nucleotides read TGTGCCAGCAGCTTAGACAGGGCTGGAAACACCATATATTTT. The full variable domain, in which reference TRBV11-2 and TRBJ1-3 provide the parts outside the CDR3, is EAGVAQSPRYKIIEKRQSVAFWCNPISGHATLYWYQQILGQGPKLLIQFQNNGVVDDSQLPKDRFSAERLKGVDSTLKIQPAKLEDSAVYLCASSLDRAGNTIYFGEGSWLTVV.

This clonotype has a count of ten or more. This chain connects TRBV7-2 to TRBJ1-2; D uncertain. The V end lost 2 bases, the J end lost 7 bases, and 14 bases lay between the germline ends. The germline V gene has CDR1 SGHTA and CDR2 FQGNSA. The CDR3 contains 14 residues. The CDR3 coding sequence is TGTGCCAGCAGCTTACTCAGGCCCGCGGGTGGCTACACCTTC. Amino acids: CASSLLRPAGGYTF.

The table lists this clonotype with a few counts. This chain connects TRBV2 to TRBJ1-4; D is unclear. Trimming took off 5 bases at V and 0 bases at J, with 16 bases between the two ends. Germline lookup yields CDR1 SNHLY and CDR2 FYNNEI. The CDR3 runs to 17 residues. In nucleotides, the CDR3 is TGTGCCAGCAGTTACTTGGCGCCGGAACCAACTAATGAAAAACTGTTTTTT. Amino acids: CASSYLAPEPTNEKLFF. Based on the CDR3 plus reference TRBV2 and TRBJ1-4, the full variable domain is EPEVTQTPSHQVTQMGQEVILRCVPISNHLYFYWYRQILGQKVEFLVSFYNNEISEKSEIFDDQFSVERPDGSNFTLKIRSTKLEDSAMYFCASSYLAPEPTNEKLFFGSGTQLSVL.

The sample holds a few counts of this clonotype. The chain employs TRBV13 and TRBJ2-7; 9 nucleotides align to TRBD1. The junction had 10 bases not matched to a gene; V was cut back by 3 bases and J by 4 bases. The CDR3 loop spans 16 amino acids. The germline V gene has CDR1 PRHDT and CDR2 FYEKMQ (reference sequence). The CDR3 reads CASSLAPGTGSYEQYF. Written as DNA, the CDR3 is TGTGCCAGCAGCTTGGCCCCCGGGACAGGGAGTTACGAGCAGTACTTC.

On this clonotype: No conserved phenylalanine or tryptophan is present at the end of the CDR3, so a read error is the likely explanation. The DNA is omitted, as the CDR3 cannot be located on it reliably, and the CDR3 follows TCRdb's listing. The gene calls are TRBV7-9 and TRBJ2-2; no check of the table's D call, TRBD1, against the DNA was made. The CDR3 adds up to 8 amino acids, both ends counted. Per germline, CDR1 SEHNR and CDR2 FQNEAQ (reference sequence). The CDR3 protein is CATRGLRL.

The J gene is TRBJ1-6, the V gene TRBV15; D remains unclear. The CDR3 is 14 residues long. Trimming pared 3 bases from V and 7 bases from J, leaving 10 bases between. CDR1 and CDR2 (germline): LNHNV, YYDKDF (reference sequence). The CDR3 here is CATSSESMNSPLHF. Written as DNA, the CDR3 is TGTGCCACCAGCAGCGAATCTATGAATTCACCCCTCCACTTT.

This clonotype was recorded at least ten times. This chain joins TRBV11-2 and TRBJ2-5; D not certain. Germline V gene data show CDR1 as SGHAT and CDR2 as FQNNGV. The CDR3 consists of 13 residues. V gave up 0 bases and J gave up 7 bases, with 9 bases separating them. The CDR3 nucleotides are TGTGCCAGCAGCTTAGAACGGATGGGGACCCAGTACTTC. Protein: CASSLERMGTQYF.